The entry that follows covers one T cell receptor (beta chain) sequence. This CDR3 spans 13 amino acids. Deletions cut 7 bases from V and 2 bases from J, with 10 bases between. The record originates from a study of blood T cell repertoires in COVID-19. Study information: Collection of acute and convalescent COVID-19 samples took place in the United States, Italy and Spain. The analysed material was cDNA or gDNA that came from T cells, B-cell-depleted T cells, or PBMCs.

Authors' methods: From reference gene primer amplification, estimates of nucleated cell counts were derived. Sequencing was performed with immunoSEQ multiplex PCR; in TCRdb, only in-frame clones are kept and a portion is missing. D and trimming come from the DNA, and the V and J calls and clone size come from that table. This table has 200,000 or so clones, about 88% appearing once. The V gene is TRBV12-3 or TRBV12-4, the J gene TRBJ2-3, with D perhaps matching TRBD2 (5 bases). Sequencing input: peripheral blood. The TCR comes from a woman aged 40 to 50 who had recovered from COVID-19. The CDR3 sequence is CASKIGNTDTQYF. CDR3 sequence (DNA): TGTGCCAGCAAGATCGGGAACACAGATACGCAGTATTTT.